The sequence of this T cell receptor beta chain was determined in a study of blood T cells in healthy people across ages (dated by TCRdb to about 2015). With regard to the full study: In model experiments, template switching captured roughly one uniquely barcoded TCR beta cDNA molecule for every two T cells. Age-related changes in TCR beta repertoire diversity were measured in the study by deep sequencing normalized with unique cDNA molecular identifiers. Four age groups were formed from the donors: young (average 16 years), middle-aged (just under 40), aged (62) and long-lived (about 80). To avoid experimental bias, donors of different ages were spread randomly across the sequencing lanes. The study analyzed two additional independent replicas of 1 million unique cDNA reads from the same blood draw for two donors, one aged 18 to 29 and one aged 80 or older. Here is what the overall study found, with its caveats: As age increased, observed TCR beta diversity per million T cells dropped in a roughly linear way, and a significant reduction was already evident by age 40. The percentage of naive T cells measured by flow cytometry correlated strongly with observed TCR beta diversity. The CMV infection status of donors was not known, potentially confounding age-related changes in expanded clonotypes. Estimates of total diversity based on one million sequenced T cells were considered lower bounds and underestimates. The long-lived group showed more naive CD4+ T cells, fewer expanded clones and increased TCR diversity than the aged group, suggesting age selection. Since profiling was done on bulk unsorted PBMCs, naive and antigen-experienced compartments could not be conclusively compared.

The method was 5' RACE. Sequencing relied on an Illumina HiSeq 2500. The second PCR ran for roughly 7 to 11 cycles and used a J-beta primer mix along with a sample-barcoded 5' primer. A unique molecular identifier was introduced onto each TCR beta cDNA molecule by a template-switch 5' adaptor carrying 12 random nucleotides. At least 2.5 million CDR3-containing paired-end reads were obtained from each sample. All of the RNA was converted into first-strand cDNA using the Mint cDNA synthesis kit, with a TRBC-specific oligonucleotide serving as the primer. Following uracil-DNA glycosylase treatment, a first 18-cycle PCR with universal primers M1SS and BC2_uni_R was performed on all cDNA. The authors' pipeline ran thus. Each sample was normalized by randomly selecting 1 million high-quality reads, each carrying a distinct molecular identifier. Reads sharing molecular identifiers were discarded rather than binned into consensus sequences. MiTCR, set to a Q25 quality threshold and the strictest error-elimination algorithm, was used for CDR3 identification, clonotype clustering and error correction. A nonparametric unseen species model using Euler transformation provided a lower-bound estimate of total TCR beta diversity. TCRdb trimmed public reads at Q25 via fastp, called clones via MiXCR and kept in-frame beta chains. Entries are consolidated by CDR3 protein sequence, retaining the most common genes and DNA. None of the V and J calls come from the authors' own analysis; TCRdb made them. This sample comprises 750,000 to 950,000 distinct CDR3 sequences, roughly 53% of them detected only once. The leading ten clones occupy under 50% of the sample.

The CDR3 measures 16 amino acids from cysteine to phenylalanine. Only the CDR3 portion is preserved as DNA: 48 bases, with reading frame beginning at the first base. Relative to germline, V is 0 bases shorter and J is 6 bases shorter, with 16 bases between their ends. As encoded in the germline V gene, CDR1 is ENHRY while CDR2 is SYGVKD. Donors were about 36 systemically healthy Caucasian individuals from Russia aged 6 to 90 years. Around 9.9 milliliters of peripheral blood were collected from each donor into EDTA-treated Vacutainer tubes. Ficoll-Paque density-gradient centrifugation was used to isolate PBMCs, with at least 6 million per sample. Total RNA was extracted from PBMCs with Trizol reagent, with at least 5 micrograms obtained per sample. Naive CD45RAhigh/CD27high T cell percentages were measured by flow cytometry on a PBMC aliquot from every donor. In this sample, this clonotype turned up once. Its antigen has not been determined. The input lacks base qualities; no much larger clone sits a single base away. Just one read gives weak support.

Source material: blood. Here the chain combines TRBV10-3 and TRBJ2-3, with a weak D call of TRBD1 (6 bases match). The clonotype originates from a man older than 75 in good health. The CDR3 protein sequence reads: CAISESTGTIGDTQYF. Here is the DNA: TGTGCCATCAGTGAGTCGACAGGAACTATTGGGGATACGCAGTATTTT.